This record looks at one T cell receptor beta chain sequence and its context. As yet, its antigen is unknown. This specimen comes from a study of cytotoxic CD8 clonotypes in ibrutinib-treated CLL. Study conclusions and caveats: Stable or contracted on treatment, public clonotypes were also uncommon. Clonality, elevated at ibrutinib response, dropped back toward baseline at progression. Patients had baseline clonality above age-matched healthy donors, and this clonality moved with circulating CD8+ T-cell counts.

Deletions cut 1 base from V and 0 bases from J, with 4 bases between. The CDR3 covers 15 residues. CDR1 is SGHTA, CDR2 FQGNSA, per germline. The assay was immunoSEQ multiplex PCR, and TCRdb's table has in-frame clones only and misses some. The table records about 68,000 clones, 68% of them present only once. Library input was about 1.8 micrograms of DNA from cryopreserved PBMCs. This chain joins TRBV7-2 and TRBJ1-6; no firm D call. The clonotype comes from a human donor with chronic lymphocytic leukemia. Sequencing was performed on PBMCs, taken after 12 months of ibrutinib treatment. CDR3 DNA: TGTGCCAGCAGCTTAGTTTCCTCCTATAATTCACCCCTCCACTTT. Its translation is CASSLVSSYNSPLHF.